Below are 18 T cell receptor beta chains sequenced from a single sample in a study of blood T cell repertoires in COVID-19. Produced via immunoSEQ multiplex PCR; TCRdb's table is partial and in-frame only. The table includes 250,000 to 300,000 clones, approximately 90% detected once. Sequencing was carried out using peripheral blood. The source is a woman aged 50 to 60 with COVID-19, enrolled during active disease.

The chain joins TRBV27 to TRBJ2-7, with 12 bases matching TRBD2. Trimming cost V 8 bases and J 7 bases; bases outside gene matches: 12. This CDR3 spans 15 amino acids. The germline CDR1 and CDR2 sequences are MNHEY and SMNVEV (reference sequence). CDR3 bases: TGTGCCAGCTCCCTAGCGGGAGGGCCTACGTGGGAGCAGTACTTC. Translation gives CASSLAGGPTWEQYF.

V and J are TRBV6-6 and TRBJ2-1; possible D gene TRBD2, 6 bases. The V and J ends lost 2 bases and 7 bases respectively, with 15 bases between them. Germline V gives CDR1 MNHNY, CDR2 SVGAGI (reference sequence). The CDR3 loop spans 15 amino acids. The CDR3 DNA reads as TGTGCCAGCAGTTACGAAGGTGGAGGGTTGAATGAGCAGTTCTTC. It yields the protein CASSYEGGGLNEQFF.

The genes are TRBV6-5 and TRBJ2-7, with a tentative D call TRBD1 (7 bases). This CDR3 is built from 12 residues. CDR1 is MNHEY, CDR2 SVGAGI, per germline. V was pared by 6 bases and J by 6 bases, with 12 bases between. The CDR3 nucleotides are TGTGCCAGCAGCAGGGGGGACCTCGAGCAGTACTTC. Its translation is CASSRGDLEQYF.

The rearrangement uses TRBV2 and TRBJ2-3; 12 bases agree with TRBD2. V lost 6 bases and J lost 0; bases outside the gene matches: 7. The germline V gene has CDR1 SNHLY and CDR2 FYNNEI. The CDR3 runs 17 residues. The CDR3 DNA sequence: TGTGCCAGCAGCGTTCAGGGACTAGCGGGTAGCACAGATACGCAGTATTTT. Translated, it gives CASSVQGLAGSTDTQYF.

This clone was counted a single time. The chain employs TRBV11-2 and TRBJ2-7; D not resolved. V was shortened by 1 base and J by 3 bases, with 19 bases between the two germline ends. The CDR3 runs 17 residues. Germline V CDR1 and CDR2: SGHAT, FQNNGV. The CDR3 here is CASSLVLVGGANYEQYF. In DNA form, the CDR3 reads TGTGCCAGCAGCTTAGTCCTAGTCGGCGGAGCTAACTACGAGCAGTACTTC.

The V call is TRBV7-2, the J call TRBJ2-5; D perhaps matches TRBD1 (6 bases). Germline-derived CDR1 and CDR2 are SGHTA and FQGNSA. The length of the CDR3 is 14 residues. The V gene lost 6 bases and the J gene lost 0 bases, with 11 bases spanning the gap. The CDR3 DNA sequence: TGTGCCAGCAGTTATACAGGGTACCAAGAGACCCAGTACTTC. Translated: CASSYTGYQETQYF.

V usage is TRBV9 and J usage is TRBJ2-1, with 9 nucleotides matching TRBD2. Germline-derived CDR1 and CDR2 are SGDLS and YYNGEE. V trimming: 2 bases; J trimming: 5 bases; junction bases outside the gene matches: 2. The CDR3 has 14 residues. The CDR3 sequence: CASSVSSGDNEQFF. Written as DNA, the CDR3 is TGTGCCAGCAGCGTTTCTAGCGGGGACAATGAGCAGTTCTTC.

The chain combines TRBV6-1 with TRBJ2-3, with D perhaps matching TRBD1 (7 bases). CDR3 size: 18 residues. V lost 0 bases and J lost 2, with 18 bases in between. Germline V gene lookup returns CDR1 MNHNS and CDR2 SASEGT. Here the CDR3 DNA reads TGTGCCAGCAGTGAAGCGAAGGGGGGACAGTCTATCACAGATACGCAGTATTTT. Residues: CASSEAKGGQSITDTQYF.

The gene calls are TRBV6-2 or TRBV6-3 and TRBJ2-7, with 10 bases matching TRBD1. The V gene's germline CDR1 is MNHEY and CDR2 SVGEGT. V was pared by 4 bases and J by 7 bases, with 10 bases of the junction left unmatched. This CDR3 spans 15 amino acids. The CDR3 DNA reads TGTGCCAGCAGTTCCACAGACAGGGGGCTGGGGGAGCAGTACTTC. Its protein product is CASSSTDRGLGEQYF.

This chain uses TRBV5-6 with TRBJ1-1; 7 bases align to TRBD1. Germline V gene data show CDR1 as SGHDT and CDR2 as YYEEEE. Trimming at V came to 4 bases and at J to 2 bases, leaving 11 bases not matched to a gene. This CDR3 comprises 16 residues. The CDR3 is CASSVVAGTVNTEAFF. The CDR3, as DNA: TGTGCCAGCAGCGTCGTCGCCGGGACAGTAAACACTGAAGCTTTCTTT.

This clone was observed a single time. This sequence joins TRBV19 and TRBJ2-3, with 7 bases lining up with TRBD1. With 6 bases clipped from V and 0 bases from J, the junction kept 3 bases outside the gene matches. Germline V gives CDR1 LNHDA, CDR2 SQIVND (reference sequence). This CDR3 spans 14 amino acids. The CDR3 region is CASSRDRSTDTQYF. The DNA of the CDR3 is TGTGCCAGTAGCCGGGACAGAAGCACAGATACGCAGTATTTT.

The CDR3 protein is CATSAGQGAWEQYF. The CDR3 nucleotides read TGTGCCACCAGTGCCGGACAGGGGGCTTGGGAGCAGTACTTC. The chain recombines TRBV24-1 with TRBJ2-7; 11 nucleotides agree with TRBD1. J was trimmed by 7 bases and V by 5 bases; bases with no gene match: 6. Looked up from germline, CDR1 is KGHDR and CDR2 is SFDVKD. The CDR3 loop spans 14 amino acids.

The chain joins TRBV29-1 to TRBJ2-1, with D possibly being TRBD2 (6 bases). CDR3 length equals 10 residues. Germline values: CDR1 SQVTM, CDR2 ANQGSEA. Deletions cut 5 bases from V and 12 bases from J, with 11 bases between. CDR3 nucleotide sequence: TGCAGCGTTCCGGGGGTCGGGCAGTTCTTC. It encodes CSVPGVGQFF.

This clone was counted once. This chain's CDR3 is CSASTATGNTEAFF. The CDR3 DNA reads as TGCAGTGCTAGTACCGCTACAGGGAACACTGAAGCTTTCTTT. The chain carries TRBV20-1 and TRBJ1-1, with a tentative D call TRBD1 (5 bases). V was clipped by 3 bases and J by 1 base, with 12 bases between them. Germline V lookup: CDR1 DFQATT, CDR2 SNEGSKA (reference sequence). The CDR3 is 14 residues long.

The J gene is TRBJ2-2, the V gene TRBV5-1, with 8 bases that match TRBD1. The CDR3 covers 14 residues. Per the germline V gene, CDR1 is SGHRS and CDR2 is YFSETQ. Losses at the gene ends were 7 bases for V and 1 base for J; bases not matched to a gene: 3. CDR3 sequence: CASRRGLNTGELFF. CDR3 coding DNA: TGCGCCAGCCGCAGGGGGCTGAACACCGGGGAGCTGTTTTTT. Variable domain in full (rest from reference TRBV5-1 and TRBJ2-2): KAGVTQTPRYLIKTRGQQVTLSCSPISGHRSVSWYQQTPGQGLQFLFEYFSETQRNKGNFPGRFSGRQFSNSRSEMNVSTLELGDSALYLCASRRGLNTGELFFGEGSRLTVL.

This sequence joins TRBV6-5 and TRBJ2-3; no definite D call. The CDR3 extends over 15 amino acids. Per the germline V gene, CDR1 is MNHEY and CDR2 is SVGAGI. Trimming left V 6 bases short and J 2 bases short, with 15 bases between. The CDR3 nucleotides read TGTGCCAGCAGCCGCCGCAGACAAAACACAGATACGCAGTATTTT. Translation: CASSRRRQNTDTQYF.

Only a few counts were recorded for this clone. The chain uses TRBV19 and TRBJ2-1, with 12 bases that match TRBD2. CDR3 length: 19 residues. With V trimmed by 2 bases and J by 6 bases, 14 bases remained unmatched. Germline V lookup: CDR1 LNHDA, CDR2 SQIVND (reference sequence). The CDR3 region is CASSISFSLAGGPGNEQFF. Here the CDR3 DNA reads TGTGCCAGTAGTATAAGTTTCAGCCTAGCGGGAGGGCCTGGCAATGAGCAGTTCTTC.

The chain is built from TRBV4-1 and TRBJ1-2; D is perhaps TRBD1 (6 bases). CDR3 size: 14 residues. V was shortened by 4 bases and J by 7 bases, with 16 bases between the two germline ends. Germline CDR1 is MGHRA and CDR2 is YSYEKL. The CDR3 nucleotides are TGCGCCAGCAGCCCCCTGGCAGGGGCTGGTGGCTACACCTTC. Its translation: CASSPLAGAGGYTF.